Listed here are 8 T cell receptor beta chains from one sample, sequenced in a study of a mutant IDH1 vaccine in newly diagnosed glioma. Clones were sequenced by immunoSEQ multiplex PCR, and TCRdb holds only the in-frame ones, with some missing. The sample has about 64,000 clones; 74% are singletons. Time point indicated: week 35, safety follow-up. Every single dose of the vaccine, 300 ug of mutant IDH1 20-mer peptide, came with topical imiquimod. Their target antigens are unknown. The material was PBMCs, obtained from a glioma patient whose treatment included an IDH1 peptide vaccine. These receptors all stem from a man between 45 and 60 years old with glioma.

The chain uses TRBV18 and TRBJ1-1, with TRBD1 matching 9 bases. The CDR3 consists of 13 residues. Per germline, CDR1 KGHSH and CDR2 LQKENI. Trimming removed 5 bases from V and 4 bases from J; junction bases left unmatched: 2. For the CDR3, the DNA is TGTGCCAGCTCAAGGACAGGGGTCACTGAAGCTTTCTTT. It is translated as CASSRTGVTEAFF.

This clone was recorded once. The V gene is TRBV9, the J gene TRBJ1-1; D not certain. V was pared by 2 bases and J by 4 bases, with 15 bases between. The CDR3 loop spans 15 amino acids. The germline V gene has CDR1 SGDLS and CDR2 YYNGEE. The CDR3 nucleotides read TGTGCCAGCAGCGTTCGACCGTTGTCGGGCACTGAAGCTTTCTTT. Protein sequence: CASSVRPLSGTEAFF.

This clone was recorded a few times. This chain joins TRBV15 and TRBJ2-7; TRBD1 or TRBD2 may be the D gene (5 bases each). Trimming left V 3 bases short and J 6 bases short, with 15 bases between. The V gene's germline CDR1 is LNHNV and CDR2 YYDKDF (reference sequence). The CDR3 consists of 14 residues. CDR3 sequence reads: CATSSPGTAREQYF. CDR3 DNA: TGTGCCACCAGCAGCCCCGGGACGGCGCGCGAGCAGTACTTC.

The chain joins TRBV14 to TRBJ1-1; D gene uncertain. Germline loops: CDR1 SGHDN, CDR2 FVKESK. The length of the CDR3 is 17 residues. Deletions cut 2 bases from V and 1 base from J, with 17 bases between. The CDR3 DNA sequence: TGTGCCAGCAGCCAAAACAACTTAAGGCAGGCGAACACTGAAGCTTTCTTT. Protein: CASSQNNLRQANTEAFF.

This clone has just a few counts. The CDR3 reads CSVETGTNTEAFF. In nucleotides, the CDR3 is TGCAGCGTTGAGACAGGGACTAACACTGAAGCTTTCTTT. The chain joins TRBV29-1 to TRBJ1-1, with 7 bases identical to TRBD1. With V trimmed by 3 bases and J by 2 bases, 3 bases remained unmatched. Germline V gene lookup returns CDR1 SQVTM and CDR2 ANQGSEA. The CDR3 loop spans 13 amino acids. Filled out from reference TRBV29-1 and TRBJ1-1, the complete variable domain reads SAVISQKPSRDICQRGTSLTIQCQVDSQVTMMFWYRQQPGQSLTLIATANQGSEATYESGFVIDKFPISRPNLTFSTLTVSNMSPEDSSIYLCSVETGTNTEAFFGQGTRLTVV.

This sequence joins TRBV18 and TRBJ1-5; unclear D gene. V lost 2 bases and J lost 3, with 5 bases in between. CDR3 length: 13 amino acids. CDR1 and CDR2 from the germline V gene are KGHSH and LQKENI. The CDR3 DNA sequence: TGTGCCAGCTCACCAAACGTCAATCAGCCCCAGCATTTT. This codes for CASSPNVNQPQHF.

The chain joins TRBV18 to TRBJ1-5; D unclear. CDR1 and CDR2 from the germline V gene are KGHSH and LQKENI. V was shortened by 6 bases and J by 0 bases, with 9 bases between the two germline ends. This CDR3 region has 14 residues. The CDR3 region is CASSSLYSNQPQHF. The DNA of the CDR3 is TGTGCCAGCTCGTCTCTCTATAGCAATCAGCCCCAGCATTTT.

The J gene is TRBJ1-5, the V gene TRBV28, with D maybe TRBD1 (6 bases). Looked up from germline, CDR1 is MDHEN and CDR2 is SYDVKM. The CDR3 has 15 amino acids. The V and J ends lost 6 bases and 5 bases respectively, with 17 bases between them. The CDR3 DNA follows: TGTGCCAGCAGCCCGTTCCAGGGGTCATATCAGCCCCAGCATTTT. This gives the protein CASSPFQGSYQPQHF.